This T cell receptor (beta chain) originates from a study of T-cell reconstitution after alpha-beta-depleted transplantation in children. General study results and limits: Expanded graft clones, several hundred of them, were reportedly the source of alpha-beta T cells about two months after transplant. A year had passed since transplant, and T-cell counts and diversity by then came mostly from newly produced T cells. Several patients had high TCRbeta diversity at day 60; it came from surviving recipient T cells and thymic progenitors.

CDR1 is SGDLS and CDR2 is YYNGEE in the germline V gene. CDR3 length: 17 amino acids. V lost 2 bases to trimming and J lost 7 bases, with 23 bases between them. The library targeted TCRbeta and was prepared with unique molecular identifiers. TCRdb independently ran MiXCR on the PCR reads; one entry per CDR3 protein. The sample holds around 94,000 distinct CDR3 sequences, approximately 8% seen once. This clonotype was recorded at least ten times. The antigen is undetermined. The sample was PBMCs, taken before TCRalphabeta/CD19-depleted stem cell transplant. The chain combines TRBV9 with TRBJ2-3; D is ambiguous. This TCR derives from a boy aged 2 to 9 with acute lymphoblastic leukemia, due to receive a stem cell transplant. Written as DNA, the CDR3 is TGTGCCAGCAGCGTTTCCGGCCCTGAATCCCCCAGAAATACGCAGTATTTT. The encoded protein is CASSVSGPESPRNTQYF.